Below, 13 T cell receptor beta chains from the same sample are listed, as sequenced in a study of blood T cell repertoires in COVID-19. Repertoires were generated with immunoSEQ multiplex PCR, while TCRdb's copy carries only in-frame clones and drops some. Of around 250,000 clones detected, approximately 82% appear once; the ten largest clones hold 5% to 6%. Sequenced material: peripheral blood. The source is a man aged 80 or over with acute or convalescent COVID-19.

CDR3 loop: CASSLGAGARNEQFF. The CDR3 DNA is TGCGCCAGCAGCTTGGGAGCAGGGGCGAGGAATGAGCAGTTCTTC. The chain uses TRBV5-1 and TRBJ2-1; TRBD1 might be the D (6 bases). Trimming left V 0 bases short and J 7 bases short, with 14 bases between. The CDR3 covers 15 residues. Germline CDR1 reads SGHRS; CDR2 reads YFSETQ.

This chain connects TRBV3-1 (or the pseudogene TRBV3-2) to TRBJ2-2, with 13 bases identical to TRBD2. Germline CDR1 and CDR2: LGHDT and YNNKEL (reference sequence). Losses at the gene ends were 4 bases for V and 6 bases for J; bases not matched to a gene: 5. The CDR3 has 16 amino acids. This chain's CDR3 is CASSLWTSGGSGELFF. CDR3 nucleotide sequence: TGTGCCAGCAGCCTCTGGACTAGCGGGGGTTCCGGGGAGCTGTTTTTT.

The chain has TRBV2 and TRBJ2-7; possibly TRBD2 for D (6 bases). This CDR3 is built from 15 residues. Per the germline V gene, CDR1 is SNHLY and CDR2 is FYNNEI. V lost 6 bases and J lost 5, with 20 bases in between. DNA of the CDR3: TGTGCCAGCAGCGCGGGGTCCCGTGGGGAAGACGAGCAGTACTTC. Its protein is CASSAGSRGEDEQYF.

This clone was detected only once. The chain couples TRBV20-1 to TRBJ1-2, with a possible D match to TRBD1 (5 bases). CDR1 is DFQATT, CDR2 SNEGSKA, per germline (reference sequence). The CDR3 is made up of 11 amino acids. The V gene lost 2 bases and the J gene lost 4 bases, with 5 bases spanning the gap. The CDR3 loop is CSARQGYGYTF. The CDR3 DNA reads TGCAGTGCTAGACAGGGCTATGGCTACACCTTC.

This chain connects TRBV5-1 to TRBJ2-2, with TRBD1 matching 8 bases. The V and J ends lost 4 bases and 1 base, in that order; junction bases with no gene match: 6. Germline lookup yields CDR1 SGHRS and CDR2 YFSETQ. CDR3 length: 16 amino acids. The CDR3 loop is CASSRSGQGNTGELFF. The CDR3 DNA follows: TGCGCCAGCAGCCGGTCAGGACAGGGGAACACCGGGGAGCTGTTTTTT.

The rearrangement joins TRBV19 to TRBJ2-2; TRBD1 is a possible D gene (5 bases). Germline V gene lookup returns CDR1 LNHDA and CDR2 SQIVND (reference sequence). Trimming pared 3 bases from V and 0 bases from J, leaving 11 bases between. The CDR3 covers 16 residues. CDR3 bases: TGTGCCAGTAGTATTCTTCAGGGTGCGAACACCGGGGAGCTGTTTTTT. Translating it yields CASSILQGANTGELFF.

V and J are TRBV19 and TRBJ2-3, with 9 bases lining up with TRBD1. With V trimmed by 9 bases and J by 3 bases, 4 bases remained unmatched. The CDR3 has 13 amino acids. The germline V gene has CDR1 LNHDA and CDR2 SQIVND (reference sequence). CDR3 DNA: TGTGCCAGCCGGGACAGGGCGACAGATACGCAGTATTTT. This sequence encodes CASRDRATDTQYF.

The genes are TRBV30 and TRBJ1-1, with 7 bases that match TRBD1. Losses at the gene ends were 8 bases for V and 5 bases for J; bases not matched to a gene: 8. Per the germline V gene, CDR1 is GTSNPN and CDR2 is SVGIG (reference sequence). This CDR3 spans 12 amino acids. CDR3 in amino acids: CAGNRGRTEAFF. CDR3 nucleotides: TGTGCCGGGAACAGGGGACGAACTGAAGCTTTCTTT.

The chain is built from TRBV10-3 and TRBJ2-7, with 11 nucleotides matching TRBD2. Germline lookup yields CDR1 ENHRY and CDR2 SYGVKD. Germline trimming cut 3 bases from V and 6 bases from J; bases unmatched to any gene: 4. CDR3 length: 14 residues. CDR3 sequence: CAISDLAGGSEQYF. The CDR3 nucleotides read TGTGCCATCAGTGACCTAGCGGGAGGATCCGAGCAGTACTTC.

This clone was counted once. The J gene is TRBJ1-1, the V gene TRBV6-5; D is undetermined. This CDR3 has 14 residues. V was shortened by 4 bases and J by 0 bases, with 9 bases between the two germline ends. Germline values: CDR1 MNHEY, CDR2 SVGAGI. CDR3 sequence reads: CASSSRRVNTEAFF. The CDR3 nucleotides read TGTGCCAGCAGTTCAAGACGGGTGAACACTGAAGCTTTCTTT.

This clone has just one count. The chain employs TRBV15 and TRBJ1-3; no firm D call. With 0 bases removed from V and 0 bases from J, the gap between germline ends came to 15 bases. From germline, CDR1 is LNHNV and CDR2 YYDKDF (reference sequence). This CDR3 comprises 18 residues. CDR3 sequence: CATSRDIGGSFSGNTIYF. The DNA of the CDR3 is TGTGCCACCAGCAGAGATATAGGCGGTTCCTTCTCTGGAAACACCATATATTTT. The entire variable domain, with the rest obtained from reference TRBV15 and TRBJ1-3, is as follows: DAMVIQNPRYQVTQFGKPVTLSCSQTLNHNVMYWYQQKSSQAPKLLFHYYDKDFNNEADTPDNFQSRRPNTSFCFLDIRSPGLGDTAMYLCATSRDIGGSFSGNTIYFGEGSWLTVV.

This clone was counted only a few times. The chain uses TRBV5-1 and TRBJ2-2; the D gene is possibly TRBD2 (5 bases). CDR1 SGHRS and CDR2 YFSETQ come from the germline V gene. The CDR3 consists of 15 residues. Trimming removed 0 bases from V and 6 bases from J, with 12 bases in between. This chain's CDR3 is CASSLAVGNPGELFF. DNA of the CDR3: TGCGCCAGCAGCTTGGCCGTCGGGAATCCCGGGGAGCTGTTTTTT. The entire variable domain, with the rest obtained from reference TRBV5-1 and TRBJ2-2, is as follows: KAGVTQTPRYLIKTRGQQVTLSCSPISGHRSVSWYQQTPGQGLQFLFEYFSETQRNKGNFPGRFSGRQFSNSRSEMNVSTLELGDSALYLCASSLAVGNPGELFFGEGSRLTVL.

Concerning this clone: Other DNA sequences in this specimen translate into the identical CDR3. CDR3 loop: CASSPYTGELFF. In nucleotides, the CDR3 is TGTGCCAGCAGCCCCTACACCGGGGAGCTGTTTTTT. The gene calls are TRBV7-2 and TRBJ2-2, with D hard to call. CDR1 is SGHTA and CDR2 is FQGNSA in the germline V gene. The CDR3 is made up of 12 amino acids. V dropped 5 bases and J dropped 3 bases, with 4 bases sitting between them.